This TCR beta chain emerged from a study of human CD8 memory T cell subsets. Overall study results and limits: Chao1 estimates hinted that stem-like memory T cells outstripped precursor exhausted T cells in diversity.

Of note for this clonotype: Its antigen is as yet unknown.

The CDR3 totals 11 residues. Per germline, CDR1 SEHNR and CDR2 FQNEAQ (reference sequence). Libraries of TCR beta chains were produced by 5' RACE (UMI-labeled). TCRdb reanalyzed the 5' RACE reads and collapses them to one entry per CDR3 protein, without DNA. The listing contains under 6,000 distinct CDR3 sequences. The sample comprised CD8+ T cells from PBMCs. The source of this sequence is a human donor in good health. The chain has TRBV7-9 and TRBJ2-1. The CDR3 sequence: CASSPHNEQFF.